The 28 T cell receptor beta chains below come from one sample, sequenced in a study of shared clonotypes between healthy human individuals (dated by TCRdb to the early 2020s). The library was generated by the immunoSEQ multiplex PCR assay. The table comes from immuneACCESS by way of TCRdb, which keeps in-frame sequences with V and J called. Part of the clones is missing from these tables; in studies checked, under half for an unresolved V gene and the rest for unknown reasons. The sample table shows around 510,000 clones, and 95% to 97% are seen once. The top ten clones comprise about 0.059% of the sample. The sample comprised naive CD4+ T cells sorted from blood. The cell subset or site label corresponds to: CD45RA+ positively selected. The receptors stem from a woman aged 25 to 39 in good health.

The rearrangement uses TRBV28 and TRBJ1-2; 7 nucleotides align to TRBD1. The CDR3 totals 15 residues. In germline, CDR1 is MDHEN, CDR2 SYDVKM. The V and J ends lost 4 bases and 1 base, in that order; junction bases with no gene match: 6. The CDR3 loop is CASSSPQGFNYGYTF. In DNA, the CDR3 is TGTGCCAGCAGTTCACCACAGGGGTTTAACTATGGCTACACCTTC.

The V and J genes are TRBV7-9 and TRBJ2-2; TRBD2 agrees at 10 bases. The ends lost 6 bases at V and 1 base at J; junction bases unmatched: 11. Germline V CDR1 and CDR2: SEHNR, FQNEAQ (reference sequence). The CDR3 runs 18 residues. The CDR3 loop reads CASRPRLAGLENTGELFF. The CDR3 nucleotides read TGTGCCAGCAGACCTCGACTAGCGGGCCTGGAGAACACCGGGGAGCTGTTTTTT.

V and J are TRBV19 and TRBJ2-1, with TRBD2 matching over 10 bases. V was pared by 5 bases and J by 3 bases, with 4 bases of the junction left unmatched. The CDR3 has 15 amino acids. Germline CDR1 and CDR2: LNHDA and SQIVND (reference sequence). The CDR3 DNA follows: TGTGCCAGTAGTGTAGCGGGAGGAAGCTACAATGAGCAGTTCTTC. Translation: CASSVAGGSYNEQFF.

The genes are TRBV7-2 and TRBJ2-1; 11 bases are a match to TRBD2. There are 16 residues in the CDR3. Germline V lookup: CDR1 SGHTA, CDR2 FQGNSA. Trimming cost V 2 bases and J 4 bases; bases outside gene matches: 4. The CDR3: CASSLYGTSGYNEQFF. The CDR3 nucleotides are TGTGCCAGCAGCTTATATGGGACTAGCGGTTACAATGAGCAGTTCTTC.

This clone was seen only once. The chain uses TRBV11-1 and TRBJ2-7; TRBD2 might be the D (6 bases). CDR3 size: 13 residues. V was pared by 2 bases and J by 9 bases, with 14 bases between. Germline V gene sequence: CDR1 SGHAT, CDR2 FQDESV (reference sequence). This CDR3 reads CASSLLAGRGQYF. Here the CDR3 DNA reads TGTGCCAGCAGCTTACTCGCGGGGCGAGGGCAGTACTTC.

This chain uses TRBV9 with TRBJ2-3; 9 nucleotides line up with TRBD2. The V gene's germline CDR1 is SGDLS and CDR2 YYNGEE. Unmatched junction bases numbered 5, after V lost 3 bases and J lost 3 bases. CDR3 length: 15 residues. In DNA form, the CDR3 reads TGTGCCAGCAGCGCCCGCGGGAGGGGAACAGATACGCAGTATTTT. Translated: CASSARGRGTDTQYF.

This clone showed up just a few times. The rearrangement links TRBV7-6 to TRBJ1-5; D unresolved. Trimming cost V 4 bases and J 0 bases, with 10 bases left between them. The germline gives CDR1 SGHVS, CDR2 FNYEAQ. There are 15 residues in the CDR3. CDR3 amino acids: CASSSLGDSNQPQHF. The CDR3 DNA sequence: TGTGCCAGCAGCTCCTTGGGAGATAGCAATCAGCCCCAGCATTTT. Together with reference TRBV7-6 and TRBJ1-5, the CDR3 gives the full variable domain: GAGVSQSPRYKVTKRGQDVALRCDPISGHVSLYWYRQALGQGPEFLTYFNYEAQQDKSGLPNDRFSAERPEGSISTLTIQRTEQRDSAMYRCASSSLGDSNQPQHFGDGTRLSIL.

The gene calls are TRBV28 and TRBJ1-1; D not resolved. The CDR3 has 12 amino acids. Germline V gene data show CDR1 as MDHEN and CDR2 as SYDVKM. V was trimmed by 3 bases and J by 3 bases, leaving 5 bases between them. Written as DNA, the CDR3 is TGTGCCAGCAGTTTGATAGACACTGAAGCTTTCTTT. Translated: CASSLIDTEAFF.

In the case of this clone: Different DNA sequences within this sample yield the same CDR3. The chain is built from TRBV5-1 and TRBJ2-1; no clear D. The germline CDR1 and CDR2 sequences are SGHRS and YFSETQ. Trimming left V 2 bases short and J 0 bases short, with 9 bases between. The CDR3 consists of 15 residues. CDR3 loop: CASSFLADSYNEQFF. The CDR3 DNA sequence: TGCGCCAGCAGCTTTCTCGCGGACTCCTACAATGAGCAGTTCTTC.

CDR3 sequence: CATSRDPGTLPYEQYF. The CDR3 DNA reads as TGTGCCACCAGCAGAGATCCTGGGACTCTTCCCTACGAGCAGTACTTC. The chain couples TRBV15 to TRBJ2-7; possible D gene TRBD2, 6 bases. Trimming took off 0 bases at V and 2 bases at J, with 14 bases between the two ends. The germline V gene has CDR1 LNHNV and CDR2 YYDKDF (reference sequence). The CDR3 covers 16 residues.

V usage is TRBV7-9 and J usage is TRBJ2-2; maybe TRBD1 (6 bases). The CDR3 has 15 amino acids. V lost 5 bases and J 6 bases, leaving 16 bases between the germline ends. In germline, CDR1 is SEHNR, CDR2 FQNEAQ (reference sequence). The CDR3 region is CASSPGSGESGELFF. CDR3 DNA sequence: TGTGCCAGCAGCCCGGGGTCAGGGGAATCCGGGGAGCTGTTTTTT.

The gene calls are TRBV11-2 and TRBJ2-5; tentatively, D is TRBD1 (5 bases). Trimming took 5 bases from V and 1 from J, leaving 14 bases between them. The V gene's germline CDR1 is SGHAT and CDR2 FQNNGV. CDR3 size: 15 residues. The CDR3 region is CASSPRGQVQETQYF. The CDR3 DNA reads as TGTGCCAGCAGCCCAAGGGGTCAGGTCCAAGAGACCCAGTACTTC.

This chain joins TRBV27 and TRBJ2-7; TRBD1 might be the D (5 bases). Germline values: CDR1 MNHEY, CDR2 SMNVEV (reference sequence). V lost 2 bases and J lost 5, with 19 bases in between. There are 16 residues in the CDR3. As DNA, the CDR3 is TGTGCCAGCAGTTTAAATCACTGGCTTCAGGGCCACGAGCAGTACTTC. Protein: CASSLNHWLQGHEQYF.

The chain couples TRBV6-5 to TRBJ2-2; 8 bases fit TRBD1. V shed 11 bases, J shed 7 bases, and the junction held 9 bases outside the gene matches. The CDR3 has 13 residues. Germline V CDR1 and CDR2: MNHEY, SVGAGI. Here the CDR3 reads CALKDRASGELFF. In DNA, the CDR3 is TGTGCCCTAAAGGACAGGGCTAGCGGGGAGCTGTTTTTT.

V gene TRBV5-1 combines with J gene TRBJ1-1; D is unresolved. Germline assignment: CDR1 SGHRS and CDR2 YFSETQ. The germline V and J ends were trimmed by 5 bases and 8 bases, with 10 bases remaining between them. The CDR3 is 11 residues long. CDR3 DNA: TGCGCCAGCAGGCGAGGACTGGAAGCTTTCTTT. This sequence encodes CASRRGLEAFF.

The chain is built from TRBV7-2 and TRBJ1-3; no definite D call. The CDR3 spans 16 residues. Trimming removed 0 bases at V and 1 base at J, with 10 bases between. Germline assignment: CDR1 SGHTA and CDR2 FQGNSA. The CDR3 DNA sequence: TGTGCCAGCAGCTTAGCGGGGTTGGGTTCTGGAAACACCATATATTTT. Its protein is CASSLAGLGSGNTIYF.

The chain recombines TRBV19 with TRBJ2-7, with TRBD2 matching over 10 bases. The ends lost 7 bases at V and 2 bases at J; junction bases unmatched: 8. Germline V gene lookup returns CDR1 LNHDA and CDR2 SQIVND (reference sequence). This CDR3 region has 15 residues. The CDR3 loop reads CASTISGRPPYEQYF. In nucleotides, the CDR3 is TGTGCCAGTACGATTAGCGGGAGGCCTCCCTACGAGCAGTACTTC.

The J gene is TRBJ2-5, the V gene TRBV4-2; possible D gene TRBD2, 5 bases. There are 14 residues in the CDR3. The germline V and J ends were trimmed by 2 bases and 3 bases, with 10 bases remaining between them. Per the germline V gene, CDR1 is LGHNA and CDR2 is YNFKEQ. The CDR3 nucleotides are TGTGCCAGCAGCCAAATATTGGGAGAAGAGACCCAGTACTTC. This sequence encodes CASSQILGEETQYF.

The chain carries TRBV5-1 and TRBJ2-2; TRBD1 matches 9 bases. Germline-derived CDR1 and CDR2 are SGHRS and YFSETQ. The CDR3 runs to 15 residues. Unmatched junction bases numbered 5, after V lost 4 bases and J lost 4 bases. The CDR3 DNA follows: TGCGCCAGCAGCCGGTGGACAGGGGTCACCGGGGAGCTGTTTTTT. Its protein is CASSRWTGVTGELFF. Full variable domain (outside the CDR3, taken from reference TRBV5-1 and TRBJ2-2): KAGVTQTPRYLIKTRGQQVTLSCSPISGHRSVSWYQQTPGQGLQFLFEYFSETQRNKGNFPGRFSGRQFSNSRSEMNVSTLELGDSALYLCASSRWTGVTGELFFGEGSRLTVL.

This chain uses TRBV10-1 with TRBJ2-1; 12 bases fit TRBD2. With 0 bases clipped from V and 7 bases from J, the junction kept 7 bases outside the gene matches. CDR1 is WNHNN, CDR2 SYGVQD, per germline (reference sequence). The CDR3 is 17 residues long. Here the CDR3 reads CASSESVLAGGLNEQFF. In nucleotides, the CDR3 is TGCGCCAGCAGTGAGTCTGTACTAGCGGGAGGTCTTAATGAGCAGTTCTTC.

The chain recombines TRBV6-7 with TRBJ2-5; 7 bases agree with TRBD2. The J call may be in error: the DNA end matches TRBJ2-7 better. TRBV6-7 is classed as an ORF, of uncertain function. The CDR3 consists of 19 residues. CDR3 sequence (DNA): TGTGCCAGCAGTTACCCGGGACTACCGAAACCCCCGAAGACCTACGAGCAGTACTTC. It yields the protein CASSYPGLPKPPKTYEQYF.

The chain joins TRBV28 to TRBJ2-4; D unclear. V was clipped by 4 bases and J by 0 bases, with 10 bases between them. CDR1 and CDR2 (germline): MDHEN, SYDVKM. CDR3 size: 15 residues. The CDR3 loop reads CASSSPQVAKNIQYF. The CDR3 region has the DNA TGTGCCAGCAGTTCCCCCCAGGTAGCCAAAAACATTCAGTACTTC.

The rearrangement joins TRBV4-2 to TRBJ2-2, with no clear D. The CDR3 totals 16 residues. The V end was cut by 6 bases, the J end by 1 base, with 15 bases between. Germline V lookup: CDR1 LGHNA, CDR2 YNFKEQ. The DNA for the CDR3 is TGTGCCAGCAGTCCCCGGTGGGTGGGGAACACCGGGGAGCTGTTTTTT. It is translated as CASSPRWVGNTGELFF.

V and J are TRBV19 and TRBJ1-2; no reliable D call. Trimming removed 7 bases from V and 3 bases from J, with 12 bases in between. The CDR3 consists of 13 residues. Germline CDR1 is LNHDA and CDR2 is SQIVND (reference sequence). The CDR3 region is CASTESLYYGYTF. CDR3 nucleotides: TGTGCCAGTACTGAGAGTCTGTACTATGGCTACACCTTC.

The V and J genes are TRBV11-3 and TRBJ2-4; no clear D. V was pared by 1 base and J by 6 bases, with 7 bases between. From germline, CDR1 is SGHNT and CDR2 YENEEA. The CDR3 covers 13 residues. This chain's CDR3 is CASSLGLTNIQYF. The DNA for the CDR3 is TGTGCCAGCAGCTTAGGGCTCACAAACATTCAGTACTTC.

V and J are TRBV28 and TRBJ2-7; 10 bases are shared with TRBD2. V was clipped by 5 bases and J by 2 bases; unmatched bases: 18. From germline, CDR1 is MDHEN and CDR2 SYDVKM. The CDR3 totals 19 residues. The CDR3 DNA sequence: TGTGCCAGCAGTGACCTGGTCAAAAACAGGCTAGCGGGGGCCTACGAGCAGTACTTC. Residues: CASSDLVKNRLAGAYEQYF.

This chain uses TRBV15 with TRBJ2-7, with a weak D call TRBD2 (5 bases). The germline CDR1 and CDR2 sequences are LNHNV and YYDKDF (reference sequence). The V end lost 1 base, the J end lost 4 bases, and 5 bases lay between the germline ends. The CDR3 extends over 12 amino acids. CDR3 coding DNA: TGTGCCACCAGCAGAGGAGGGTACGAGCAGTACTTC. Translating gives CATSRGGYEQYF.

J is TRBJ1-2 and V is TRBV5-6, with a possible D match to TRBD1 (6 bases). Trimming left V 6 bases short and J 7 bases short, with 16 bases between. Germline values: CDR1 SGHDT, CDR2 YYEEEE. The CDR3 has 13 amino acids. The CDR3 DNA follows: TGTGCCAGCACCATGAGAAAAGGGGGTGGCTACACCTTC. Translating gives CASTMRKGGGYTF. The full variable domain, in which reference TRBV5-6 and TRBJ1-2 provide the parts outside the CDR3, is DAGVTQSPTHLIKTRGQQVTLRCSPKSGHDTVSWYQQALGQGPQFIFQYYEEEERQRGNFPDRFSGHQFPNYSSELNVNALLLGDSALYLCASTMRKGGGYTFGSGTRLTVV.